The entry below describes one TCR beta chain. What it recognizes is unknown. The data were obtained in a study of T cells in Graves' hyperthyroidism and ophthalmopathy. On the study more broadly: Peripheral blood was secured at the point of initial diagnosis, before any treatment. Study-level points and caveats: The model predicted ophthalmopathy a median around 6.5 months before onset.

The source material, RNA transcripts, was used to amplify TCR beta CDR3 regions. The HTBI primer set drove a first-round RT-PCR of the TCR CDR3. TCRdb reanalysed the multiplex PCR reads using MiXCR and keeps one entry per CDR3 protein. The sample shows 300,000 to 450,000 distinct CDR3 sequences, more than 15% of them seen only once. The source material was blood. The TCR was taken from a woman aged 18-30 years with Graves' hyperthyroidism that later progressed to Graves' ophthalmopathy.

CDR3 amino acids: CASTLQGPENIQYF. For the CDR3, the DNA is TGTGCCAGCACACTACAGGGGCCCGAAAACATTCAGTACTTC. The chain employs TRBV6-1 and TRBJ2-4, with 7 bases fitting TRBD1. Germline V lookup: CDR1 MNHNS, CDR2 SASEGT. J was trimmed by 5 bases and V by 7 bases; bases with no gene match: 8. The CDR3 has 14 amino acids.